The 23 T cell receptor beta chains below all came from one sample that was sequenced in a study of T-cell memory formation after mild COVID-19. One entry per CDR3 protein results from TCRdb running MiXCR on the 5' RACE reads. The table shows about 110,000 distinct CDR3 sequences, with 9.5% to 15% occurring only once. The specimen sequenced was PBMCs or a T cell subset sorted from them (not recorded which). All receptors derive from an adult woman who had mild COVID-19 (a few samples of this study predate the infection). Cell type and time point are not known.

This chain connects TRBV11-2 to TRBJ2-1, with TRBD2 matching 8 bases. Germline V gene sequence: CDR1 SGHAT, CDR2 FQNNGV. This CDR3 comprises 16 residues. Trimming took 3 bases from V and 3 from J; bases not matched to a gene: 7. The CDR3 DNA follows: TGTGCCAGCAGCTTTCGGGGGGGGCCCAACTACAATGAGCAGTTCTTC. Translated, it gives CASSFRGGPNYNEQFF.

The CDR3 sequence is CASSQALYEWAFF. The DNA of the CDR3 is TGTGCCAGCAGTCAGGCCCTTTACGAGTGGGCTTTCTTT. The chain couples TRBV6-2 or TRBV6-3 to TRBJ1-1; unclear D gene. This CDR3 has 13 residues. Germline CDR1 MNHEY, CDR2 SVGEGT. Trimming removed 5 bases at V and 11 bases at J, with 18 bases between.

The chain carries TRBV4-1 and TRBJ2-2, with D hard to call. Germline CDR1 reads MGHRA; CDR2 reads YSYEKL. The CDR3 has 13 residues. With 6 bases removed from V and 7 bases from J, the gap between germline ends came to 12 bases. DNA for the CDR3: TGCGCCAGCAGTATCTCCGTTAACGGGGAGCTGTTTTTT. This gives the protein CASSISVNGELFF.

This clonotype has a handful of counts. The chain couples TRBV5-1 to TRBJ2-7; the D is unclear. V lost 3 bases, J lost 0 bases, and 4 bases lay in between. This CDR3 region has 12 residues. Germline CDR1 reads SGHRS; CDR2 reads YFSETQ. Written as DNA, the CDR3 is TGCGCCAGCAGCTCCCCCTCCTACGAGCAGTACTTC. This translates into CASSSPSYEQYF.

In this sample, this clonotype turned up once. J is TRBJ2-5 and V is TRBV29-1; the D call may be TRBD1 or TRBD2 (6 bases each). V lost 4 bases and J 0 bases, leaving 15 bases between the germline ends. This CDR3 comprises 15 residues. From germline, CDR1 is SQVTM and CDR2 ANQGSEA. CDR3 region: CSVGVGGPYQETQYF. The CDR3 region has the DNA TGCAGCGTTGGGGTAGGGGGGCCGTACCAAGAGACCCAGTACTTC.

The J gene is TRBJ2-5, the V gene TRBV7-9; D remains ambiguous. The CDR3 loop spans 13 amino acids. CDR1 and CDR2 from the germline V gene are SEHNR and FQNEAQ (reference sequence). V lost 10 bases to trimming and J lost 5 bases, with 17 bases between them. The CDR3 bases are TGTGCCACCCACGGGCCGCTTATGGAGACCCAGTACTTC. Translating gives CATHGPLMETQYF.

This sequence joins TRBV12-3 or TRBV12-4 and TRBJ1-1; TRBD1 agrees at 7 bases. CDR3 length: 17 residues. With V trimmed by 4 bases and J by 1 base, 12 bases remained unmatched. The CDR3 DNA reads as TGTGCCAGCAGTTCTGAGACAGGGAGGGATAGGAACACTGAAGCTTTCTTT. Translated: CASSSETGRDRNTEAFF.

This clonotype was detected only a few times. The gene calls are TRBV30 and TRBJ2-3, with 8 bases lining up with TRBD2. J lost 0 bases, V lost 0 bases, and 5 bases had no gene match. This CDR3 contains 16 residues. The germline gives CDR1 GTSNPN, CDR2 SVGIG (reference sequence). CDR3 sequence reads: CAWSVTSGYSTDTQYF. In DNA, the CDR3 is TGTGCCTGGAGTGTCACTAGCGGCTATAGCACAGATACGCAGTATTTT.

This clonotype was recorded many times. V gene TRBV7-9 combines with J gene TRBJ2-7, with D uncertain. CDR1 is SEHNR and CDR2 is FQNEAQ in the germline V gene (reference sequence). The V end was cut by 2 bases, the J end by 3 bases, with 17 bases between. CDR3 size: 16 residues. CDR3 in DNA: TGTGCCAGCAGCTTAAGGGCCGGACCATTAAACTACGAGCAGTACTTC. Translation gives CASSLRAGPLNYEQYF.

The chain recombines TRBV7-9 with TRBJ2-1, with D hard to call. Deletions cut 1 base from V and 8 bases from J, with 12 bases between. The CDR3 runs to 14 residues. Looked up from germline, CDR1 is SEHNR and CDR2 is FQNEAQ (reference sequence). The CDR3 bases are TGTGCCAGCAGCTTAGGGGCAAGTAGCCATGAGCAGTTCTTC. This gives the protein CASSLGASSHEQFF.

The V gene is TRBV5-5, the J gene TRBJ2-1, with 9 bases fitting TRBD1. The junction had 13 bases not matched to a gene; V was cut back by 3 bases and J by 9 bases. The CDR3 consists of 16 residues. Germline V gene sequence: CDR1 SGHKS, CDR2 YYEKEE (reference sequence). The CDR3 sequence: CASSSLGTGKGSEQFF. CDR3 DNA: TGTGCCAGCAGCTCGCTGGGGACAGGGAAAGGCAGTGAGCAGTTCTTC. The whole variable domain, filled in from reference TRBV5-5 and TRBJ2-1, reads DAGVTQSPTHLIKTRGQQVTLRCSPISGHKSVSWYQQVLGQGPQFIFQYYEKEERGRGNFPDRFSARQFPNYSSELNVNALLLGDSALYLCASSSLGTGKGSEQFFGPGTRLTVL.

This clonotype was found many times. The chain employs TRBV12-3 or TRBV12-4 and TRBJ2-1; TRBD2 is a possible D gene (7 bases). Trimming shortened V by 3 bases and J by 3 bases, and 15 bases separated the two germline ends. This CDR3 region has 16 residues. The CDR3 loop reads CASSLGASGFYNEQFF. For the CDR3, the DNA is TGTGCCAGCAGTTTGGGGGCTAGCGGTTTCTACAATGAGCAGTTCTTC.

The V call is TRBV7-3, the J call TRBJ2-3; D might be TRBD1 or TRBD2, each matching 6 bases. Trimming stripped 2 bases from V and 0 bases from J, with 9 bases between. The CDR3 spans 15 residues. CDR1 is SGHTA, CDR2 FQGTGA, per germline. CDR3 in DNA: TGTGCCAGCAGCTTACACGGGGGCAGCACAGATACGCAGTATTTT. It encodes CASSLHGGSTDTQYF.

This clonotype was found a few times. V gene TRBV12-3 or TRBV12-4 combines with J gene TRBJ2-1; 8 bases agree with TRBD2. The CDR3 runs to 14 residues. V lost 4 bases to trimming and J lost 2 bases; unmatched junction nucleotides: 1. CDR3 region: CASSSGGAYNEQFF. The CDR3 nucleotides are TGTGCCAGCAGTTCCGGGGGGGCCTACAATGAGCAGTTCTTC.

J is TRBJ1-2 and V is TRBV11-2; TRBD1 matches 9 bases. The trim removed 3 bases at V and 4 bases at J, leaving 6 bases unmatched. The CDR3 spans 15 residues. Germline CDR1 reads SGHAT; CDR2 reads FQNNGV. This CDR3 reads CASSFSGQGPYGYTF. The CDR3 DNA reads as TGTGCCAGCAGCTTTTCGGGACAGGGACCCTATGGCTACACCTTC.

This clonotype occurred a few times. The chain carries TRBV24-1 and TRBJ2-5; TRBD2 matches at 10 bases. Per germline, CDR1 KGHDR and CDR2 SFDVKD. V lost 5 bases to trimming and J lost 1 base; unmatched junction nucleotides: 12. CDR3 length equals 18 residues. As DNA, the CDR3 is TGTGCCACCAGTGGACCCGGGCTAGCGGGAGCTCCCCAAGAGACCCAGTACTTC. Amino acid sequence: CATSGPGLAGAPQETQYF.

This clonotype showed up many times. The chain employs TRBV5-1 and TRBJ2-2, with a possible D match to TRBD2 (5 bases). Germline V gene sequence: CDR1 SGHRS, CDR2 YFSETQ. V was shortened by 4 bases and J by 0 bases, with 13 bases between the two germline ends. The length of the CDR3 is 16 residues. CDR3 loop: CASSPQWESNTGELFF. The DNA for the CDR3 is TGCGCCAGCAGCCCCCAATGGGAGTCGAACACCGGGGAGCTGTTTTTT.

This clonotype was seen repeatedly, ten times or more. The chain joins TRBV7-6 to TRBJ2-7; perhaps TRBD2 as D (6 bases). The CDR3 is 13 residues long. V was shortened by 4 bases and J by 5 bases, with 12 bases between the two germline ends. Germline assignment: CDR1 SGHVS and CDR2 FNYEAQ. DNA for the CDR3: TGTGCCAGCAGCTCAGAGACTAGTGACGAGCAGTACTTC. This gives the protein CASSSETSDEQYF.

This rearrangement joins TRBV7-6 to TRBJ1-1; the D is unclear. Germline-derived CDR1 and CDR2 are SGHVS and FNYEAQ. The CDR3 sequence is 13 residues long. The ends were cut back, 1 base at V and 5 bases at J, with 8 bases in the middle. CDR3 sequence reads: CASSLDSRTEAFF. CDR3 bases: TGTGCCAGCAGCTTAGACTCCAGGACTGAAGCTTTCTTT. Full variable domain (outside the CDR3, taken from reference TRBV7-6 and TRBJ1-1): GAGVSQSPRYKVTKRGQDVALRCDPISGHVSLYWYRQALGQGPEFLTYFNYEAQQDKSGLPNDRFSAERPEGSISTLTIQRTEQRDSAMYRCASSLDSRTEAFFGQGTRLTVV.

This clonotype has at least ten counts. V and J are TRBV6-5 and TRBJ2-1; no firm D call. Germline V gives CDR1 MNHEY, CDR2 SVGAGI. The CDR3 loop spans 13 amino acids. V lost 5 bases and J 1 base, leaving 6 bases between the germline ends. The CDR3 DNA reads as TGTGCCAGCAGTGGCGGATCCTACAATGAGCAGTTCTTC. It encodes CASSGGSYNEQFF.

This clonotype was observed a few times. The chain recombines TRBV10-3 with TRBJ2-7; TRBD2 matches at 13 bases. The junction had 6 bases not matched to a gene; V was cut back by 8 bases and J by 2 bases. In germline, CDR1 is ENHRY, CDR2 SYGVKD. This CDR3 has 15 amino acids. Written as DNA, the CDR3 is TGTGCCATCGGAGAGGGGACTAGCGGGGCCTACGAGCAGTACTTC. Encoded protein: CAIGEGTSGAYEQYF.

This clonotype was picked up a small number of times. This chain connects TRBV28 to TRBJ2-3; maybe TRBD1 (6 bases). The germline V gene has CDR1 MDHEN and CDR2 SYDVKM. The ends were cut back, 7 bases at V and 4 bases at J, with 15 bases in the middle. The length of the CDR3 is 14 residues. The CDR3 coding sequence is TGTGCCAGCACCCATGGGGGCCAAGCAGATACGCAGTATTTT. Translated, it gives CASTHGGQADTQYF. The full variable domain, its missing parts supplied by reference TRBV28 and TRBJ2-3, is DVKVTQSSRYLVKRTGEKVFLECVQDMDHENMFWYRQDPGLGLRLIYFSYDVKMKEKGDIPEGYSVSREKKERFSLILESASTNQTSMYLCASTHGGQADTQYFGPGTRLTVL.

The sample holds a few counts of this clonotype. The chain joins TRBV5-5 to TRBJ2-7; 8 bases are shared with TRBD1. CDR1 and CDR2 (germline): SGHKS, YYEKEE (reference sequence). The CDR3 covers 14 residues. The junction had 5 bases not matched to a gene; V was cut back by 4 bases and J by 2 bases. The CDR3 DNA reads as TGTGCCAGCAGCCGGACAGGGTCTCCCTACGAGCAGTACTTC. Its protein is CASSRTGSPYEQYF.